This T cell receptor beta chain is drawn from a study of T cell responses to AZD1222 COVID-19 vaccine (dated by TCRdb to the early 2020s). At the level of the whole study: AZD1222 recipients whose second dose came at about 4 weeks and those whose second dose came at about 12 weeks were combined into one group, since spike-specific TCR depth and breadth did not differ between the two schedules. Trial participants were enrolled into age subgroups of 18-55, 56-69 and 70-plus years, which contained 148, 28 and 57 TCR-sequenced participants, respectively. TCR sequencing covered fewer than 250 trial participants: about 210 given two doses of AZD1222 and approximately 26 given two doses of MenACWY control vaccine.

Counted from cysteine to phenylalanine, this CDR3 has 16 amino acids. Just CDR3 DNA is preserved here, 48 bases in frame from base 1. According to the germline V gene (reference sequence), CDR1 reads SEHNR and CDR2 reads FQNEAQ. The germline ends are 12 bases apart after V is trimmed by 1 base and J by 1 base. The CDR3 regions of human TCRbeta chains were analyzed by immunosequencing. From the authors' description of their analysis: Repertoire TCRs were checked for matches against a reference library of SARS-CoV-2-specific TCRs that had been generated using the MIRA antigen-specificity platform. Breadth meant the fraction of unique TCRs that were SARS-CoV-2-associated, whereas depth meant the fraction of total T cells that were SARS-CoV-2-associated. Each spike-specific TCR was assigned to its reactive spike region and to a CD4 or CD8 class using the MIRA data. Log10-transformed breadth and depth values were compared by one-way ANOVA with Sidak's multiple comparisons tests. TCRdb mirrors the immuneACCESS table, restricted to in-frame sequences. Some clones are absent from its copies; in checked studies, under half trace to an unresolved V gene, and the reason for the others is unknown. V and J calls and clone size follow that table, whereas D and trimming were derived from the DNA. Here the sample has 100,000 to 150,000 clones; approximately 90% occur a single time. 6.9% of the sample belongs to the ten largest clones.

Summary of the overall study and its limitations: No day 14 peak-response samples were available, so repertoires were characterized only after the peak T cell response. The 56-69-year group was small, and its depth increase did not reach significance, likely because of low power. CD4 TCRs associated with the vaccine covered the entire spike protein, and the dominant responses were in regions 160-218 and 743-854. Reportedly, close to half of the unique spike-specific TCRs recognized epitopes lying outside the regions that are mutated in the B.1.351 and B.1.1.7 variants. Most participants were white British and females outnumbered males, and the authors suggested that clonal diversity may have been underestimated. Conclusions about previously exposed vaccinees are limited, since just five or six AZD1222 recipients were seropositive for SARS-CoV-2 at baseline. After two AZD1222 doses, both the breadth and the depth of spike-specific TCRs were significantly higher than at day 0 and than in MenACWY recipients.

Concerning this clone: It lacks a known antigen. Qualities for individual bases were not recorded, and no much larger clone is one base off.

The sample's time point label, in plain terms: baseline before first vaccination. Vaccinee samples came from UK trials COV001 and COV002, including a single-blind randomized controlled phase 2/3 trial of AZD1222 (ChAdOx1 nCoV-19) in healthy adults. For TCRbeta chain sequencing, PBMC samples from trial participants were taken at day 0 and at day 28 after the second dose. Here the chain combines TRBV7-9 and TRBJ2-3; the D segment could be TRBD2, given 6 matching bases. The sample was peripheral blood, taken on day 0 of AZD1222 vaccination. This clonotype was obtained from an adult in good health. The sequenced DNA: TGTGCCAGCAGCTTAGTCGGGACTCGCCGCACAGATACGCAGTATTTT. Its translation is CASSLVGTRRTDTQYF.